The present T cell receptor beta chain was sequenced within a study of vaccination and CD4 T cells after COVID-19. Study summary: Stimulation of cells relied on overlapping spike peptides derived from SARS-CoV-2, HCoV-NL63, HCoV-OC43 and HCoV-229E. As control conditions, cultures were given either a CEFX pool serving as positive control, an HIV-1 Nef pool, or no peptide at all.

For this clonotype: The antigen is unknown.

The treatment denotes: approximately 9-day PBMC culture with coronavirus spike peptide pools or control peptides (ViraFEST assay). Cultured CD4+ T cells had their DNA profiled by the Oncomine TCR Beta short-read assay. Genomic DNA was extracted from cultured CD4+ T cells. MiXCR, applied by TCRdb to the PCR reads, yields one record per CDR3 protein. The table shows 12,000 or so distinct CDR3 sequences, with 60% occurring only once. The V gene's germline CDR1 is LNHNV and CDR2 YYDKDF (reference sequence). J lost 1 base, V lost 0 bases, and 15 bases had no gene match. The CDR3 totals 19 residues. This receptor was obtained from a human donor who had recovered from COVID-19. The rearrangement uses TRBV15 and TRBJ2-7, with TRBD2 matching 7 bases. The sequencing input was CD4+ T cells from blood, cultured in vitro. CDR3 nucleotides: TGTGCCACCAGCAGAGATTTAGTAGCGGGTCGGCTACGGTCCTACGAGCAGTACTTC. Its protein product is CATSRDLVAGRLRSYEQYF.